The 13 T cell receptor beta chains reported below all come from one sample, sequenced in a study of T cell clonotyping in hematopoietic cell transplantation. The time point: recipient sample about 28 days before transplant, after cytoreduction. The data were produced by immunoSEQ multiplex PCR, yet TCRdb's version contains in-frame clones alone and is incomplete. The table includes about 16,000 clones, roughly 93% detected once. Sequencing was performed on peripheral blood mononuclear cells, taken before stem cell transplant. These receptors came from a man aged 18 to 29 with biphenotypic leukemia. Some clones in this sample may be carry-over from other donors' samples.

This chain connects TRBV28 to TRBJ2-7; possible D gene TRBD1, 6 bases. Germline V CDR1 and CDR2: MDHEN, SYDVKM. CDR3 length equals 14 residues. V lost 7 bases and J lost 0, with 13 bases in between. Here the CDR3 reads CASTTGLGSYEQYF. As DNA, the CDR3 is TGTGCCAGCACCACAGGGCTCGGCTCCTACGAGCAGTACTTC.

The chain joins TRBV11-3 to TRBJ2-7, with D possibly matching TRBD1 (6 bases). V was clipped by 5 bases and J by 4 bases, with 15 bases between them. The germline V gene has CDR1 SGHNT and CDR2 YENEEA. The CDR3 is 14 residues long. CDR3 nucleotides: TGTGCCAGCAGCCGTTCAGGGGTTGGGTACGAGCAGTACTTC. Translation gives CASSRSGVGYEQYF.

This clone has only one observation. The J gene is TRBJ2-5, the V gene TRBV6-6; the match to TRBD1 covers 9 bases. This CDR3 contains 13 residues. CDR1 is MNHNY and CDR2 is SVGAGI in the germline V gene (reference sequence). With V trimmed by 6 bases and J by 4 bases, 3 bases remained unmatched. As DNA, the CDR3 is TGTGCCAGCAGCTTGGGACAGGGAGAGACCCAGTACTTC. It is translated as CASSLGQGETQYF.

The rearrangement uses TRBV19 and TRBJ2-7; D is perhaps TRBD1 (6 bases). Germline V gene lookup returns CDR1 LNHDA and CDR2 SQIVND (reference sequence). The CDR3 is 14 residues long. V lost 5 bases and J 6 bases, leaving 17 bases between the germline ends. The CDR3 reads CASSFGTPFPEQYF. In DNA, the CDR3 is TGTGCCAGTAGTTTTGGGACACCTTTTCCCGAGCAGTACTTC. Full variable domain (remainder filled in from reference TRBV19 and TRBJ2-7): DGGITQSPKYLFRKEGQNVTLSCEQNLNHDAMYWYRQDPGQGLRLIYYSQIVNDFQKGDIAEGYSVSREKKESFPLTVTSAQKNPTAFYLCASSFGTPFPEQYFGPGTRLTVT.

The chain combines TRBV9 with TRBJ2-7; 8 bases align to TRBD2. CDR3 length: 14 residues. Losses at the gene ends were 3 bases for V and 1 base for J; bases not matched to a gene: 3. The germline gives CDR1 SGDLS, CDR2 YYNGEE. CDR3 nucleotide sequence: TGTGCCAGCAGCGCCGGGACTAGGTCCTACGAGCAGTACTTC. This codes for CASSAGTRSYEQYF.

This rearrangement joins TRBV6-4 to TRBJ2-1; TRBD1 aligns across 11 bases. In germline, CDR1 is MRHNA, CDR2 SNTAGT. This CDR3 is built from 14 residues. V was clipped by 2 bases and J by 6 bases; unmatched bases: 0. This chain's CDR3 is CASSDGTGGNEQFF. The CDR3 DNA sequence: TGTGCCAGCAGTGACGGGACAGGGGGCAATGAGCAGTTCTTC.

This clone was observed a single time. The chain has TRBV7-2 and TRBJ2-7; 7 bases are shared with TRBD2. With 3 bases clipped from V and 2 bases from J, the junction kept 4 bases outside the gene matches. The CDR3 is 14 residues long. The germline V gene has CDR1 SGHTA and CDR2 FQGNSA. CDR3 residues: CASSLGGGAYEQYF. CDR3 sequence (DNA): TGTGCCAGCAGCTTGGGGGGGGGTGCCTACGAGCAGTACTTC.

J is TRBJ2-7 and V is TRBV2; D is possibly TRBD1 (7 bases). The CDR3 runs 12 residues. Trimming removed 11 bases at V and 3 bases at J, with 14 bases between. The germline V gene encodes CDR1 SNHLY and CDR2 FYNNEI. CDR3 in amino acids: CASTGDSYEQYF. The CDR3 DNA reads TGTGCCTCAACGGGGGACAGCTACGAGCAGTACTTC. The variable domain in full, completed from reference TRBV2 and TRBJ2-7, reads EPEVTQTPSHQVTQMGQEVILRCVPISNHLYFYWYRQILGQKVEFLVSFYNNEISEKSEIFDDQFSVERPDGSNFTLKIRSTKLEDSAMYFCASTGDSYEQYFGPGTRLTVT.

This chain connects TRBV6-5 to TRBJ1-1, with D tentatively TRBD1 (5 bases). Germline values: CDR1 MNHEY, CDR2 SVGAGI. The CDR3 spans 13 residues. Trimming took 7 bases from V and 4 from J, leaving 13 bases between them. The CDR3 bases are TGTGCCAGCACTCCTGGGGCGGTCACTGAAGCTTTCTTT. Encoded protein: CASTPGAVTEAFF.

The chain recombines TRBV7-8 with TRBJ1-1; no clear D gene. The CDR3 totals 14 residues. From germline, CDR1 is SGHVS and CDR2 FQNEAQ. Trimming took off 4 bases at V and 3 bases at J, with 12 bases between the two ends. CDR3 protein: CASSYPQEYTEAFF. CDR3 bases: TGTGCCAGCAGCTATCCTCAGGAATACACTGAAGCTTTCTTT.

The gene calls are TRBV7-2 and TRBJ2-7; 9 bases line up with TRBD1. Trimming at V came to 1 base and at J to 5 bases, leaving 6 bases not matched to a gene. CDR3 length equals 15 residues. Germline CDR1 SGHTA, CDR2 FQGNSA. CDR3 nucleotide sequence: TGTGCCAGCAGCTTAGGGGACAGGGCGCTGAACGAGCAGTACTTC. It is translated as CASSLGDRALNEQYF.

The V gene is TRBV7-3, the J gene TRBJ2-3, with 13 nucleotides matching TRBD2. The V and J ends lost 4 bases and 1 base, in that order; junction bases with no gene match: 2. Per the germline V gene, CDR1 is SGHTA and CDR2 is FQGTGA. The CDR3 covers 16 residues. The CDR3 loop reads CASSSGTSGGTDTQYF. CDR3 nucleotide sequence: TGTGCCAGCAGCTCCGGGACTAGCGGGGGCACAGATACGCAGTATTTT.

This clone was seen only a few times. This chain joins TRBV30 and TRBJ2-7; 9 positions agree with TRBD1. The CDR3 consists of 13 residues. In germline, CDR1 is GTSNPN, CDR2 SVGIG (reference sequence). V trimming: 7 bases; J trimming: 4 bases; junction bases outside the gene matches: 8. The CDR3 bases are TGTGCCTCCCACAGGGGGCGCGGATACGAGCAGTACTTC. This translates into CASHRGRGYEQYF.